The present T cell receptor (beta chain) was sequenced within a study of Ad26.COV2.S vaccination and SARS-CoV-2 variants. Across the study: Recipients of Ad26.COV2.S got it intramuscularly, once or twice 56 days apart.

General study points: CD8+ and CD4+ T cells specific for spike reportedly responded with substantial breadth after vaccination.

V was trimmed by 4 bases and J by 8 bases, leaving 11 bases between them. Germline assignment: CDR1 SQVTM and CDR2 ANQGSEA. The CDR3 loop spans 12 amino acids. Clones were read by immunoSEQ multiplex PCR, and TCRdb kept only the in-frame ones, dropping some. The sample has more than 300,000 clones, more than 70% seen once. A word on this clone: Antigen specificity is unknown.

The treatment was: about 20 received Ad26.COV2.S at low or high dose, single or two shots; about five received placebo; per-sample allocation not given. Repertoires come from day 63 after the first vaccine or placebo injection. The clonotype comes from a person between 18 and 60 years old who received the Ad26.COV2.S COVID-19 vaccine or a placebo. The rearrangement links TRBV29-1 to TRBJ1-4; unclear D gene. This sample comprised peripheral blood, obtained in a trial of Ad26.COV2.S vaccine versus placebo. In DNA, the CDR3 is TGCAGCGTTGGCACATCGAACGAAAAACTGTTTTTT. Protein: CSVGTSNEKLFF.